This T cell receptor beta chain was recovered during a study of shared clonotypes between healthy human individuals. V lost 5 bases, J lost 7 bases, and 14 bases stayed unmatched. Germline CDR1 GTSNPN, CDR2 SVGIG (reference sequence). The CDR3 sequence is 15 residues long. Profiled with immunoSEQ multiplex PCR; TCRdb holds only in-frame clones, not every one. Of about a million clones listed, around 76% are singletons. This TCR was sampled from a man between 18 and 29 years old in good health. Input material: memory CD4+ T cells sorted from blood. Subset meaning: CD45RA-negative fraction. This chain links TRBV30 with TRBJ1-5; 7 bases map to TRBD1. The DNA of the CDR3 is TGTGCCTGGGGACCCCGGGACAGATCCGTCCAGCCCCAGCATTTT. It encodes CAWGPRDRSVQPQHF. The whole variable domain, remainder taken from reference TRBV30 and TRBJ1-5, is SQTIHQWPATLVQPVGSPLSLECTVEGTSNPNLYWYRQAAGRGLQLLFYSVGIGQISSEVPQNLSASRPQDRQFILSSKKLLLSDSGFYLCAWGPRDRSVQPQHFGDGTRLSIL.